Listed below are T cell receptor beta chains from one sample, sequenced in a study of blood T cell repertoires in COVID-19. Here immunoSEQ multiplex PCR was the method, and the copy in TCRdb shows in-frame clones only, minus some. The profile covers 50,000 to 75,000 clones, with around 92% appearing a single time and roughly 8.1% taken by the ten largest. The sample was peripheral blood. The receptors stem from a human donor in a cohort sampled during active COVID-19. Each CDR3 is given with its conserved first and last residue. A D gene is named only where the DNA matches it firmly. Rows may omit the clone size; those that give it use once, few, many or a size class.

D	size	V	J	length	CDR3	DNA
-	-	TRBV30	TRBJ2-3	13	CAWGGSSTDTQYF	TGTGCCTGGGGAGGGAGTAGCACAGATACGCAGTATTTT
-	-	TRBV6-5	TRBJ1-2	13	CASRTTGYYGYTF	TGTGCCAGCAGAACCACAGGATACTATGGCTACACCTTC
-	-	TRBV18	TRBJ1-5	17	CARTTTGGGACNQPQHF	TGTGCCAGAACGACCACGGGGGGGGGCGCTTGCAATCAGCCCCAGCATTTT
-	-	TRBV2	TRBJ1-1	12	CASSAYRAEAFF	TGTGCCAGCAGTGCCTACAGGGCGGAAGCTTTCTTT
TRBD2	-	TRBV9	TRBJ2-1	19	CASSVVASGGTPIHNEQFF	TGTGCCAGCAGCGTAGTAGCTAGCGGGGGGACACCCATCCACAATGAGCAGTTCTTC
TRBD1	-	TRBV18	TRBJ1-1	13	CASSKDRGQEAFF	TGTGCCAGCTCCAAGGACAGGGGACAAGAAGCTTTCTTT
TRBD1	-	TRBV2	TRBJ1-1	14	CASSPGQGGLEAFF	TGTGCCAGCAGCCCGGGACAGGGGGGTCTTGAAGCTTTCTTT
-	-	TRBV5-1	TRBJ2-7	13	CASSFIGAYEQYF	TGCGCCAGCAGCTTTATAGGGGCATACGAGCAGTACTTC
-	once	TRBV29-1	TRBJ1-5	13	CSVVQDSNQPQHF	TGCAGCGTTGTGCAGGATAGCAATCAGCCCCAGCATTTT
-	-	TRBV10-2	TRBJ2-1	11	CASHRGNEQFF	TGCGCCAGCCATCGCGGCAATGAGCAGTTCTTC
TRBD1	-	TRBV24-1	TRBJ2-1	16	CATGPSGTGHSHEQFF	TGTGCCACCGGACCTTCCGGGACAGGGCATTCTCATGAGCAGTTCTTC
TRBD2	once	TRBV4-2	TRBJ2-3	15	CASSYLAGVVDTQYF	TGTGCCAGCAGCTATCTAGCGGGAGTAGTAGATACGCAGTATTTT
-	-	TRBV5-4	TRBJ2-3	12	CASSQVRDTQYF	TGTGCCAGCAGCCAGGTTCGAGATACGCAGTATTTT
-	once	TRBV4-3	TRBJ2-7	15	CASSQGYRGTYEQYF	TGCGCCAGCAGCCAAGGCTATAGGGGGACCTACGAGCAGTACTTC
TRBD1	-	TRBV4-1	TRBJ1-2	13	CASSLTGGEGYTF	TGCGCCAGCAGCTTGACAGGGGGCGAAGGCTACACCTTC
TRBD1	-	TRBV4-1	TRBJ2-7	13	CASSLNRGDEQYF	TGCGCCAGCAGCCTGAACAGGGGCGACGAGCAGTACTTC
-	-	TRBV12-3/TRBV12-4	TRBJ2-1	13	CASSPDWYNEQFF	TGTGCCAGCAGTCCCGACTGGTACAATGAGCAGTTCTTC
TRBD2	once	TRBV11-2	TRBJ2-1	14	CASSTTSGGNEQFF	TGTGCCAGCAGCACCACTAGCGGGGGGAATGAGCAGTTCTTC
-	once	TRBV24-1	TRBJ2-7	13	CATSDPSSYEQYF	TGTGCCACCAGTGATCCCAGTTCCTACGAGCAGTACTTC
-	once	TRBV28	TRBJ2-7	11	CASSSEYEQYF	TGTGCCAGCAGTAGCGAGTACGAGCAGTACTTC
-	-	TRBV9	TRBJ2-3	15	CASSRILRYTDTQYF	TGTGCCAGCAGCCGTATACTTCGGTACACAGATACGCAGTATTTT
-	-	TRBV11-2	TRBJ1-1	14	CASSLTGVNTEAFF	TGTGCCAGCAGCTTAACGGGTGTGAACACTGAAGCTTTCTTT
TRBD1	-	TRBV25-1	TRBJ2-7	15	CLQQWVQGRESEQYF	TGTCTGCAGCAGTGGGTACAGGGGCGCGAGTCCGAGCAGTACTTC
TRBD2	-	TRBV5-1	TRBJ2-3	15	CASSVGLAEVPTQYF	TGCGCCAGCAGCGTCGGACTAGCGGAAGTCCCTACGCAGTATTTT
-	-	TRBV7-6	TRBJ1-5	13	CASSRGGTQPQHF	TGTGCCAGCAGCCGCGGCGGGACTCAGCCCCAGCATTTT
TRBD2	-	TRBV11-2	TRBJ2-3	14	CASSSLAGTDTQYF	TGTGCCAGCAGCTCTCTAGCGGGGACAGATACGCAGTATTTT
TRBD1	-	TRBV6-5	TRBJ2-2	15	CASSWTGTSTGELFF	TGTGCCAGCAGCTGGACAGGGACCTCCACCGGGGAGCTGTTTTTT
-	once	TRBV23-1	TRBJ2-2	15	CASSRGRVLTGELFF	TGCGCCAGCAGTCGGGGCAGGGTTTTGACCGGGGAGCTGTTTTTT
TRBD2	-	TRBV10-3	TRBJ2-3	14	CASWTSVSTDTQYF	TGTGCCTCTTGGACTAGCGTCAGCACAGATACGCAGTATTTT
TRBD1	once	TRBV5-4	TRBJ1-2	17	CASSLTPGTDYFYGYTF	TGTGCCAGCAGCTTGACCCCCGGGACAGATTACTTCTATGGCTACACCTTC
TRBD1	-	TRBV7-8	TRBJ1-4	15	CASSGGKQGHEKLFF	TGTGCCAGCAGCGGAGGAAAACAGGGGCATGAAAAACTGTTTTTT
-	-	TRBV5-1	TRBJ2-2	14	CASSFSQNTGELFF	TGCGCCAGCAGCTTCTCACAAAACACCGGGGAGCTGTTTTTT
-	-	TRBV6-6	TRBJ2-7	15	CASSRPRRVTYEQYF	TGTGCCAGCAGCCGACCTCGGAGGGTAACCTACGAGCAGTACTTC
-	-	TRBV7-3	TRBJ2-3	13	CASSLSLGTGEYF	TGTGCCAGCAGCTTATCTTTAGGGACGGGGGAGTATTTT
TRBD2	-	TRBV3-1/TRBV3-2	TRBJ2-3	16	CASSQVPSGVTDTQYF	TGTGCCAGCAGCCAAGTGCCCAGCGGGGTCACAGATACGCAGTATTTT
-	-	TRBV28	TRBJ2-5	13	CASSPPGHPTQYF	TGTGCCAGCAGTCCGCCGGGACACCCCACCCAGTACTTC
-	-	TRBV19	TRBJ1-2	12	CASTGSNYGYTF	TGTGCCAGTACGGGGTCTAACTATGGCTACACCTTC
TRBD1	-	TRBV2	TRBJ1-4	21	CASSEAALGTGDVATNEKLFF	TGTGCCAGCAGTGAAGCGGCCCTGGGGACAGGGGACGTTGCAACTAATGAAAAACTGTTTTTT
-	-	TRBV2	TRBJ1-3	16	CASSEALPRAGNTIYF	TGTGCCAGCAGTGAAGCCCTTCCGAGGGCGGGTAACACCATATATTTT
-	-	TRBV5-1	TRBJ1-2	11	CASKQETGYTF	TGCGCCAGCAAACAGGAGACTGGCTACACCTTC
-	few	TRBV19	TRBJ2-2	13	CASSSGLIGELFF	TGTGCCAGTAGTTCGGGACTGATTGGGGAGCTGTTTTTT
-	-	TRBV4-3	TRBJ2-3	15	CASIPPGECTDTQYF	TGCGCCAGCATTCCCCCGGGAGAATGCACAGATACGCAGTATTTT
TRBD2	-	TRBV4-1	TRBJ2-3	16	CASSPPGTSELDTQYF	TGCGCCAGCAGCCCGCCCGGGACTAGCGAGTTAGATACGCAGTATTTT
TRBD2	-	TRBV15	TRBJ2-1	20	CATSREMGLAGRVGVNEQFF	TGTGCCACCAGCAGAGAGATGGGGCTAGCGGGCAGGGTAGGAGTGAATGAGCAGTTCTTC
-	-	TRBV2	TRBJ1-1	12	CASRQGITEAFF	TGTGCCAGCAGGCAGGGAATCACTGAAGCTTTCTTT
TRBD2	once	TRBV5-1	TRBJ2-5	16	CASSLGTSGREETQYF	TGCGCCAGCAGCCTGGGGACTAGCGGGAGGGAGGAGACCCAGTACTTC
-	-	TRBV6-5	TRBJ2-2	13	CASRGRNTGELFF	TGTGCCAGCAGGGGGAGAAACACCGGGGAGCTGTTTTTT
TRBD2	-	TRBV5-1	TRBJ2-3	15	CASTVAGESTDTQYF	TGCGCCAGCACGGTAGCGGGAGAGAGCACAGATACGCAGTATTTT
TRBD1	-	TRBV18	TRBJ2-1	15	CASSPAGQGHNEQFF	TGTGCCAGCTCACCCGCGGGACAGGGTCACAATGAGCAGTTCTTC
-	-	TRBV28	TRBJ1-1	15	CASSLRGSLFTEAFF	TGTGCCAGCAGCTTACGAGGCTCGCTGTTCACTGAAGCTTTCTTT
TRBD2	-	TRBV4-2	TRBJ2-4	19	CASSQDQSSGGSAKNIQYF	TGTGCCAGCAGCCAAGATCAATCTAGCGGGGGGTCAGCCAAAAACATTCAGTACTTC
TRBD1	-	TRBV27	TRBJ1-5	14	CASSNRQGDQPQHF	TGTGCCAGCAGTAACCGACAGGGGGATCAGCCCCAGCATTTT
TRBD1	-	TRBV6-5	TRBJ2-7	14	CASRGQGGSYEQYF	TGTGCCAGCAGGGGACAGGGCGGCTCCTACGAGCAGTACTTC